The subject of this entry is one T cell receptor beta chain. What it recognizes is unknown. This CDR3 region has 14 residues. The V gene end was trimmed by 3 bases and the J gene end by 5 bases; junction bases not matched to a gene: 5. Germline loops: CDR1 SGHRS, CDR2 YFSETQ. The sample originates from a study of beta chain features in type 1 diabetes. Study-wide points: Possible PCR preference for shorter templates applied equally to patients and controls. For type 1 diabetes patients, VDJ junctions showed fewer insertions and more deletions. Comparison showed that naive, central memory and Treg TCRB repertoires appeared more similar among patients than among healthy donors. High TCR expression in some cells could lead to their over-representation in cDNA sequencing. Moderately but significantly shorter TCRB CDR3s were found in Type 1 diabetes patients in all four CD4+ subsets.

As every portion of the isolated RNA was reverse transcribed, the sequencing read expressed TCRB transcripts. Profiling relied on immunoSEQ multiplex PCR, and the TCRdb table lists in-frame clones only, not all of them. The top ten hold 0.022% of the sample, which has about 700,000 clones, 13% seen once. The chain has TRBV5-1 and TRBJ2-5; TRBD2 aligns across 9 bases. What was sequenced was naive CD4+ T cells from blood. This TCR came from a man between 18 and 29 years old with type 1 diabetes. CDR3 in amino acids: CASSSGLAWETQYF. The CDR3 region has the DNA TGCGCCAGCAGCTCCGGACTAGCGTGGGAGACCCAGTACTTC. The variable domain in full, with the rest retrieved from reference TRBV5-1 and TRBJ2-5, is KAGVTQTPRYLIKTRGQQVTLSCSPISGHRSVSWYQQTPGQGLQFLFEYFSETQRNKGNFPGRFSGRQFSNSRSEMNVSTLELGDSALYLCASSSGLAWETQYFGPGTRLLVL.